This entry lists 7 T cell receptor beta chains sequenced from one sample in a study of CD8+ T cells in alopecia areata. Sorting of pooled cutaneous lymph node cells used CD4, CD8alpha, NKG2D, NKG2ACE and other markers. Isolated RNA was reverse transcribed into cDNA used as the sequencing template. Assay: immunoSEQ multiplex PCR; the TCRdb copy retains only in-frame clones and omits some. The sample contains around 290,000 clones, none of them singletons. The sequenced material came from CD4+ T cells sorted from a lymph node. The receptor set was obtained from a C3H/HeJ mouse with alopecia areata. Mouse MHC haplotype: H2-k.

This clone was detected only a few times. The genes are named according to mouse. The read halts 4 residues ahead of the CDR3 end, with the missing end drawn from the germline J gene. This sample also contains other DNA sequences that code for the same CDR3. The chain combines TRBV13-3 with TRBJ2-7; the D gene is possibly TRBD1 (6 bases). Germline lookup yields CDR1 NNHDY and CDR2 SYVADS. This CDR3 region has 13 residues. CDR3 residues: CASSDGDTYEQYF. Incomplete CDR3 DNA: TGTGCCAGCAGTGATGGGGACACGTAT.

Only a few counts were recorded for this clone. Gene names follow the mouse nomenclature. The read ends 4 residues before the CDR3 terminus; that terminus is restored from the germline J gene. V is TRBV13-3 and J is TRBJ2-2; TRBD2 matches at 7 bases. Trimming at V came to 5 bases and at J to 6 bases, leaving 10 bases not matched to a gene. The CDR3 loop spans 15 amino acids. Germline assignment: CDR1 NNHDY and CDR2 SYVADS. The CDR3 sequence is CASRWTGNDAGQLYF. The covered CDR3 bases are TGTGCCAGCAGATGGACTGGAAACGACGCCGGG.

In the case of this clone: Gene names refer to mouse genes. The read ends 4 residues early relative to the CDR3; the germline J gene fills the gap. The rearrangement links TRBV5 to TRBJ2-2, with a tentative D call TRBD2 (5 bases). CDR3 length: 16 residues. Germline V gives CDR1 LGHNA, CDR2 YNLKQL (reference sequence). Trimming left V 1 base short and J 1 base short, with 10 bases between. CDR3 DNA (partial): TGTGCCAGCAGCCAAGTCGGCTGGGAAAACACCGGG. Encoded protein: CASSQVGWENTG. The full CDR3 protein reads CASSQVGWENTGQLYF.

Many counts were recorded for this clone. Mouse germline and gene names are used. The read halts 4 residues ahead of the CDR3 end, with the missing end drawn from the germline J gene. The chain links TRBV12-1 to TRBJ2-2; TRBD1 might be the D (6 bases). V was trimmed by 0 bases and J by 3 bases, leaving 10 bases between them. Germline V gene data show CDR1 as SGHSN and CDR2 as HYEKVE. CDR3 length: 15 residues. CDR3 DNA (partial): TGTGCCAGCTCTCTCGGAGCAGGGGACACCGGG. Translating it yields CASSLGAGDTG. The CDR3, in full, reads CASSLGAGDTGQLYF. Complete variable domain (other parts from reference TRBV12-1 and TRBJ2-2): DSGVVQSPRHIIKEKGGRSVLTCIPISGHSNVVWYQQTLGKELKFLIQHYEKVERDKGFLPSRFSVQQFDDYHSEMNMSALELEDSAMYFCASSLGAGDTGQLYFGEGSKLTVL.

This clone occurred a few times. The gene names here belong to mouse. The observed sequence ends 4 residues before the CDR3 terminus, with the missing tail filled in from the germline J gene. This sequence joins TRBV13-3 and TRBJ2-1, with no clear D. V was pared by 0 bases and J by 3 bases, with 7 bases between. Germline CDR1 NNHDY, CDR2 SYVADS. This CDR3 spans 14 amino acids. The CDR3 is CASSDDTAYAEQFF. The CDR3 DNA, read in part, is TGTGCCAGCAGTGATGACACAGCCTATGCT.

This clone was observed a handful of times. The gene symbols are mouse symbols. The read is 4 residues too short to cover the CDR3 end, so that end is filled in from the germline J gene. The chain joins TRBV29 to TRBJ1-2; 10 nucleotides line up with TRBD1. V gave up 6 bases and J gave up 4 bases; unmatched junction bases: 5. The CDR3 has 14 amino acids. Germline V gene lookup returns CDR1 MSHET and CDR2 SYDVDS. The CDR3: CASRPGQGSSDYTF. The part of the CDR3 DNA that was read is TGTGCTAGCAGACCGGGACAGGGGTCCTCC.

To note about this clone: Gene names follow the mouse nomenclature. The read ends 4 residues shy of where the CDR3 ends; the end is completed using the germline J gene. V usage is TRBV1 and J usage is TRBJ2-5; TRBD1 matches at 8 bases. CDR3 size: 16 residues. Germline V CDR1 and CDR2: NSQYPW, LRSPGD (reference sequence). CDR3 region: CTCSAERQGFGDTQYF. The part of the CDR3 DNA that was read is TGCACCTGCAGTGCAGAGAGACAGGGGTTTGGGGAC.